What follows is one TCR beta chain and its context. The data were obtained in a study of blood T cell repertoires in COVID-19. Authors' data handling: How many nucleated cells were present was estimated from reference gene primer amplification. Produced via immunoSEQ multiplex PCR; TCRdb's table is partial and in-frame only. V, J and clone size reflect that table, while D and trimming were determined from the DNA. The table lists around 110,000 clones, over 80% of them singletons. The CDR3 consists of 14 residues. V shed 4 bases, J shed 8 bases, and the junction held 7 bases outside the gene matches. Germline lookup yields CDR1 MNHEY and CDR2 SVGAGI.

This chain uses TRBV6-5 with TRBJ2-2; the match to TRBD2 covers 7 bases. The receptor was isolated from a woman between 65 and 79 years old with acute or convalescent COVID-19. The sequenced sample was peripheral blood. In nucleotides, the CDR3 is TGTGCCAGCAGTTTGGGCGGGAGTGGAGGGGAGCTGTTTTTT. Translating it yields CASSLGGSGGELFF.